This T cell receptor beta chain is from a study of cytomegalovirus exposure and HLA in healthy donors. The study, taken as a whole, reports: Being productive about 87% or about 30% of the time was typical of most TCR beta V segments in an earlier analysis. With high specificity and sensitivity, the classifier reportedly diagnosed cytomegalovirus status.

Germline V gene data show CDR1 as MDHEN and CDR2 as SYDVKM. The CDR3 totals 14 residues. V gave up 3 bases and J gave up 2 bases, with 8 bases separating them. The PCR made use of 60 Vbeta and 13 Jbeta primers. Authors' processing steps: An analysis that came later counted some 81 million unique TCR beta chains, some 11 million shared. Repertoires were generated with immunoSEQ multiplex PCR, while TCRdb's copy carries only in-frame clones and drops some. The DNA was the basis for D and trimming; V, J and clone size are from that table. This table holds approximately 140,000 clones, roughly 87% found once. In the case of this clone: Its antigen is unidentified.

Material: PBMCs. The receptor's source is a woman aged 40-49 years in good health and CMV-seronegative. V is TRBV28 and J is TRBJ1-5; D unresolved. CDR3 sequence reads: CASSLGGGNQPQHF. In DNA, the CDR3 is TGTGCCAGCAGTTTGGGCGGGGGCAATCAGCCCCAGCATTTT.